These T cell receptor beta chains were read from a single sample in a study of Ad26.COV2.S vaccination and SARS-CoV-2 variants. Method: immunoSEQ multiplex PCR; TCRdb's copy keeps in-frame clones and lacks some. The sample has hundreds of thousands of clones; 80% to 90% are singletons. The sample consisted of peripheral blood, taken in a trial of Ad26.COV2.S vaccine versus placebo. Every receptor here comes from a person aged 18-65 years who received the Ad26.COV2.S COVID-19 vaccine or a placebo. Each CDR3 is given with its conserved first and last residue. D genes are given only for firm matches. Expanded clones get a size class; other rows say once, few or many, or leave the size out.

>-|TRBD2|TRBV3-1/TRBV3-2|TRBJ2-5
TGTGCCAGCCTCCATCGGGGGGTTGAGACCCAGTACTTC
CASLHRGVETQYF
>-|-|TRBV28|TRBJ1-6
TGTGCCAGCAGTTTATGGGACACGCTAGGGCATCCCCTCCACTTT
CASSLWDTLGHPLHF
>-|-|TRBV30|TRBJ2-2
TGTGCCTCAGGGGGACTAGCGAACACCGGGGAGCTGTTTTTT
CASGGLANTGELFF
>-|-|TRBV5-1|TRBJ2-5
TGCGCCAGCCGAGCCGGCTGGGCAGAGACCCAGTACTTC
CASRAGWAETQYF
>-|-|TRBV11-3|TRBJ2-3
TGTGCCAGCAGCTTAGGTGGGGGGACGATCACAGATACGCAGTATTTT
CASSLGGGTITDTQYF
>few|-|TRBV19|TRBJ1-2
TGTGCCAGTCGCTACCTCTATGGCTACACCTTC
CASRYLYGYTF
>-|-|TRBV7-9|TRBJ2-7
TGTGCCAGCAGCTTAGACTACGAGCAGTACTTC
CASSLDYEQYF
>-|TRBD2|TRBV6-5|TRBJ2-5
TGTGCCAGCAGTTACTCGATCGGGGGGGTAGGGGAGACCCAGTACTTC
CASSYSIGGVGETQYF
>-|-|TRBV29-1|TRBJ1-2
TGCAGCGTTGAAAGGGGGGTTGGCGGATATGGCTACACCTTC
CSVERGVGGYGYTF
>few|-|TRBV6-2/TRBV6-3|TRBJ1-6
TGTGCCAGCAGTCGCCGAGGGGGAGGTCAGAATTCACCCCTCCACTTT
CASSRRGGGQNSPLHF
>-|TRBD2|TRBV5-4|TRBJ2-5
TGTGCCAGCAGCCCCCGACTAGCGGGGGAAGAGACCCAGTACTTC
CASSPRLAGEETQYF
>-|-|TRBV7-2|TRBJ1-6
TGTGCCAGCAGCAGTTCCGGGACTATACGCTCACCCCTCCACTTT
CASSSSGTIRSPLHF
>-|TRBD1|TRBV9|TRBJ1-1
TGTGCCTCTACCAGGACAGGGGAAATGAACACTGAAGCTTTCTTT
CASTRTGEMNTEAFF
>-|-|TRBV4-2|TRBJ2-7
TGTGCCAGCAGCCCTCCGGGGTCCTACGAGCAGTACTTC
CASSPPGSYEQYF
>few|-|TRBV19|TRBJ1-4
TGTGCCAGTAGTTCCCAGGGGACTAATGAAAAACTGTTTTTT
CASSSQGTNEKLFF
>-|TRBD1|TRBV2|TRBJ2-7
TGTGCCAGCACCTACCGGGACAGGTCCACGTACGAGCAGTACTTC
CASTYRDRSTYEQYF
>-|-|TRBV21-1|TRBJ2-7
TGTGCCAGCAGCACGTATCCGGGACAGGGATTCTCCTACGAGCAGTACTTC
CASSTYPGQGFSYEQYF
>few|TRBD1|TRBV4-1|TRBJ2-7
TGCGCCAGCAGGAGGGCAGGGGGCACCTACGAGCAGTACTTC
CASRRAGGTYEQYF
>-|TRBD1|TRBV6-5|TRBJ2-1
TGTGCCAGCACCAGACAGGGGGGTAGTGAGCAGTTCTTC
CASTRQGGSEQFF
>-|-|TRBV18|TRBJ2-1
TGTGCCAGCTCACCACCGCCTGCGAGACCCTACAATGAGCAGTTCTTC
CASSPPPARPYNEQFF
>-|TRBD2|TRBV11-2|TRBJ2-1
TGTGCCAGCAGCCACCAGAGCGGGAATACCGAGCAGTTCTTC
CASSHQSGNTEQFF
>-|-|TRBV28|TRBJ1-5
TGTGCCAGCAGTTTGGCAGGGGTGGGCAATCAGCCCCAGCATTTT
CASSLAGVGNQPQHF
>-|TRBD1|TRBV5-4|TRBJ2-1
TGTGCCAGCTCGAGGACAGGGGACAGTAATGAGCAGTTCTTC
CASSRTGDSNEQFF
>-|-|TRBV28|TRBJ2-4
TGTGCCAGCGGTTTGACGGCAGGCCAAAAAAACATTCAGTACTTC
CASGLTAGQKNIQYF
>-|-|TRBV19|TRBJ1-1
TGTGCCAGTAAGGCCCCGCACGGGGGGGGTCCGCACACTGAAGCTTTCTTT
CASKAPHGGGPHTEAFF
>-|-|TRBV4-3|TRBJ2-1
TGCGCCAGCAGCCAAGACCACGGCAGACCATACAATGAGCAGTTCTTC
CASSQDHGRPYNEQFF
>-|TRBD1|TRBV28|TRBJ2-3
TGTGCCAGCAGTTTCAGACAGGGACACACAGATACGCAGTATTTT
CASSFRQGHTDTQYF
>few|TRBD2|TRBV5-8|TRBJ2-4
TGTGCCAGCAGCTTGATTCCCCTAGCGGGAGGTCCCGTGTCCAAAAACATTCAGTACTTC
CASSLIPLAGGPVSKNIQYF
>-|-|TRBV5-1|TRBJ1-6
TGCGCCAGCAGCTCCTACGCCGGACAGAAAGTCGCTGCACCCCTCCACTTT
CASSSYAGQKVAAPLHF
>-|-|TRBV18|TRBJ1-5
TGTGCCACGGCCCCGCAGCAGAATCAGCCCCAGCATTTT
CATAPQQNQPQHF
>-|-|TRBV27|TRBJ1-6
TGTGCCAGCAGTTTGAGACAGTTTAATTCACCCCTCCACTTT
CASSLRQFNSPLHF
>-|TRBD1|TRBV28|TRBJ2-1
TGTGCCAGCAGTTTAACGGGACAGGGTAGCAATGAGCAGTTCTTC
CASSLTGQGSNEQFF
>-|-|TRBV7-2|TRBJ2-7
TGTGCCAGCAGCCCCGACAGGTGGTCCGACGAGCAGTACTTC
CASSPDRWSDEQYF
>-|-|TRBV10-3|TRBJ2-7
TGTGCCATCAGAGGAGTGGAAACCTACGAGCAGTACTTC
CAIRGVETYEQYF
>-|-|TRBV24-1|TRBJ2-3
TGTGCCACCAGTGCCGGTGATACGCAGTATTTT
CATSAGDTQYF
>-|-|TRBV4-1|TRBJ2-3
TGCGCCAGCAGCCAGGCGACTATCACAGATACGCAGTATTTT
CASSQATITDTQYF
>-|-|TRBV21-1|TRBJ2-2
TGTGTCGGCATGGGACAGGGTTATGACACCGGGGAGCTGTTTTTT
CVGMGQGYDTGELFF
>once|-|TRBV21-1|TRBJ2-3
TGTGCCAGCAGCAAATTAAGGGGACCAGATACGCAGTATTTT
CASSKLRGPDTQYF
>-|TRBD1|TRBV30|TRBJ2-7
TGTGCCTGGAGATCGGACAGGGGCTCCTACGAGCAGTACTTC
CAWRSDRGSYEQYF
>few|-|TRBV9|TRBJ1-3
TGTGCCAGCAGCGTAGCTATCGGGGGCTCTGGAAACACCATATATTTT
CASSVAIGGSGNTIYF
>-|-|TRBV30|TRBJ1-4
TGTGCCTGGAGTCGAAAGACAGGCGGTAATGAAAAACTGTTTTTT
CAWSRKTGGNEKLFF
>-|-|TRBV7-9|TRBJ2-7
TGTGCCAGCAGCTCTACAGGTGTCGTTGGGTACGAGCAGTACTTC
CASSSTGVVGYEQYF
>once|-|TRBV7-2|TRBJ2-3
TGTGCCAGCAGCTTAGAGGGGCGGGTAGGGGTAGATACGCAGTATTTT
CASSLEGRVGVDTQYF
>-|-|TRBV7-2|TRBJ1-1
TGTGCCAGCAGCTTGCAAGAGAACACTGAAGCTTTCTTT
CASSLQENTEAFF
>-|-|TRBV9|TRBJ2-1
TGTGCCAGCAGCGTAGAGGTTCGTAATGAGCAGTTCTTC
CASSVEVRNEQFF
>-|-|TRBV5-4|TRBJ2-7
TGTGCCAGCAGCCCGGACAGCACCCGCTCCTACGAGCAGTACTTC
CASSPDSTRSYEQYF
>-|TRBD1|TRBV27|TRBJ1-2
TGTGCCAGCAGTTTAGGGGCCAGACAGGGGGCGTATGGCTACACCTTC
CASSLGARQGAYGYTF
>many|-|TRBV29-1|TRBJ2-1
TGCAGCGTTGATGGGCTGACGGGAGAGACCTACAATGAGCAGTTCTTC
CSVDGLTGETYNEQFF
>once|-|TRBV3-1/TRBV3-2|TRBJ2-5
TGTGCCAGCAGCCCGTTTTGGGCCCAGTACTTC
CASSPFWAQYF
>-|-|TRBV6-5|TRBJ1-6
TGTGCCAGCAGTTGGACAGTCTATAATTCACCCCTCCACTTT
CASSWTVYNSPLHF
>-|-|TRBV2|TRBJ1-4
TGTGCCAGCAGCGACCAGGGATGGGATGAAAAACTGTTTTTT
CASSDQGWDEKLFF
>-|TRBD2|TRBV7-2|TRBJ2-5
TGTGCCAGCAGCTTAATCGGCTGGGCGGGAGGGAAGGAGACCCAGTACTTC
CASSLIGWAGGKETQYF
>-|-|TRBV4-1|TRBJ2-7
TGCGCCAGCACCCGGGGGGCTAGCGGACCTTACGAGCAGTACTTC
CASTRGASGPYEQYF
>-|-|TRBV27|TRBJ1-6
TGTGCCAGCAGTTTTAGGGGGGACGCCGTTCTCCACTTT
CASSFRGDAVLHF
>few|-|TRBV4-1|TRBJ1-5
TGCGCCAGCAGCCCCGGGACGGACAATCAGCCCCAGCATTTT
CASSPGTDNQPQHF
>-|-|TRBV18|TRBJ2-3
TGTGCCAGCTCACCACTTGCCCCAACACCGACAGAGCCGGATACGCAGTATTTT
CASSPLAPTPTEPDTQYF
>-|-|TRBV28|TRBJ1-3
TGTGCCAGCAGAGCTACAGGGTCTGGAAACACCATATATTTT
CASRATGSGNTIYF
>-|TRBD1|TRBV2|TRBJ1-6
TGTGCCAGCAGTGAGGACAGGGGGCCTTCACCCCTCCACTTT
CASSEDRGPSPLHF
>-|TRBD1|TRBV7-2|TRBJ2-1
TGTGCCAGCAGCTCCCGGGACAGGGGTCTAAATGAGCAGTTCTTC
CASSSRDRGLNEQFF
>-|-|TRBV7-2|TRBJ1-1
TGTGCCAGCAGCTTAAAGGGGTCGAATGAAGCTTTCTTT
CASSLKGSNEAFF